Presented here are 7 T cell receptor beta chains from one specimen sequenced in a study of T cell repertoires in cytomegalovirus infection. TCRdb redid the calling of the reads with MiXCR, one entry per CDR3 protein. The table includes around 260,000 distinct CDR3 sequences, about 25% detected once. Sequencing was carried out using PBMCs. These receptors were obtained from a human donor in good health (CMV status not recorded). Some clones in this sample may be carry-over from other donors' samples.

This chain uses TRBV9 with TRBJ2-7; maybe TRBD2 (5 bases). Trimming took off 2 bases at V and 0 bases at J, with 12 bases between the two ends. The CDR3 has 15 amino acids. Germline V gene sequence: CDR1 SGDLS, CDR2 YYNGEE. This CDR3 is CASSVGSASSYEQYF. The DNA for the CDR3 is TGTGCCAGCAGCGTGGGTAGCGCGAGCTCCTACGAGCAGTACTTC.

The chain combines TRBV9 with TRBJ2-3; D is perhaps TRBD2 (6 bases). Trimming stripped 5 bases from V and 3 bases from J, with 10 bases between. Germline lookup yields CDR1 SGDLS and CDR2 YYNGEE. The CDR3 contains 13 residues. The chain's CDR3 is CASSFGRTDTQYF. CDR3 bases: TGTGCCAGCAGTTTTGGGAGGACAGATACGCAGTATTTT.

This clonotype showed up just a few times. V is TRBV10-3 and J is TRBJ1-3; TRBD1 is a possible D gene (5 bases). V was pared by 10 bases and J by 4 bases, with 20 bases between. Germline assignment: CDR1 ENHRY and CDR2 SYGVKD. This CDR3 is 15 amino acids long. The CDR3 loop reads CATRESAVLGNTIYF. DNA of the CDR3: TGTGCCACCAGGGAATCCGCGGTTCTAGGAAACACCATATATTTT.

The chain carries TRBV20-1 and TRBJ2-5; perhaps TRBD2 as D (7 bases). V lost 5 bases and J 5 bases, leaving 21 bases between the germline ends. Germline CDR1 reads DFQATT; CDR2 reads SNEGSKA (reference sequence). This CDR3 has 15 amino acids. DNA for the CDR3: TGCAGTGCTCCTCGGGGGGCTACTACCCGGGAGACCCAGTACTTC. This gives the protein CSAPRGATTRETQYF.

The chain is built from TRBV4-3 and TRBJ1-4; D may be TRBD1 (5 bases). The CDR3 totals 20 residues. Germline V lookup: CDR1 LGHNA, CDR2 YSLEER. V was shortened by 0 bases and J by 6 bases, with 26 bases between the two germline ends. For the CDR3, the DNA is TGCGCCAGCAGCCAAGACGCCCGGCAGGGTAAGCGGTGGTCGGATGAAAAACTGTTTTTT. It encodes CASSQDARQGKRWSDEKLFF.

This clonotype was counted between two and nine times. This chain joins TRBV28 and TRBJ1-1; D gene unclear. V gave up 2 bases and J gave up 2 bases, with 9 bases separating them. Germline loops: CDR1 MDHEN, CDR2 SYDVKM. This CDR3 is 14 amino acids long. CDR3 bases: TGTGCCAGCAGTTTAAGGTTAGCTAACACTGAAGCTTTCTTT. It specifies CASSLRLANTEAFF.

This clonotype has just a few counts. This chain links TRBV10-3 with TRBJ1-5, with 9 nucleotides matching TRBD1. After removal of 5 bases from V and 3 bases from J, the junction contained 5 bases not matched to a gene. Germline V CDR1 and CDR2: ENHRY, SYGVKD. The length of the CDR3 is 15 residues. CDR3 protein: CAISSGQGTNQPQHF. CDR3 bases: TGTGCCATCAGTTCGGGACAGGGTACCAATCAGCCCCAGCATTTT.